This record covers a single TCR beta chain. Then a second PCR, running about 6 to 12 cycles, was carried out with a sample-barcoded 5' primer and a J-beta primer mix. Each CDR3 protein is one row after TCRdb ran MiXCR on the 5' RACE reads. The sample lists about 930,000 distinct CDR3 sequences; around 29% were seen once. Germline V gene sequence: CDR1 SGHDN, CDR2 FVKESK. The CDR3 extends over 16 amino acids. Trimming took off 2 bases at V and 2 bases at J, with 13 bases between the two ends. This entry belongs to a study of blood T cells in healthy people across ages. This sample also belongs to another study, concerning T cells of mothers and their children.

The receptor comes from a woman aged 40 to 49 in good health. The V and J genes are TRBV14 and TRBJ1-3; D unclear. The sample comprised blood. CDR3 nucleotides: TGTGCCAGCAGCCAATATAGGCAGTGGCCTGGAAACACCATATATTTT. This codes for CASSQYRQWPGNTIYF.